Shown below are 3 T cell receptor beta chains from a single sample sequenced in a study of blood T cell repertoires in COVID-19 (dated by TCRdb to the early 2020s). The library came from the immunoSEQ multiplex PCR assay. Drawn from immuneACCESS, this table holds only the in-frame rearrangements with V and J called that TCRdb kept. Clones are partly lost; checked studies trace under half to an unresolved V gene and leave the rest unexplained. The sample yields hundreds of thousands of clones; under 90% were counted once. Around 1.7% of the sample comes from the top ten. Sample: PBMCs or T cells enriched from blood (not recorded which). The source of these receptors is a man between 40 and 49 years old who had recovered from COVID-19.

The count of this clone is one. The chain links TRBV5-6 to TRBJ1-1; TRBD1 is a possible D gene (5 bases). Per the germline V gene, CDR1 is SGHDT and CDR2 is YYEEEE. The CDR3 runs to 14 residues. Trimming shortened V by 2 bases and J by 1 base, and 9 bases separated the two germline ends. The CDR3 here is CASSFRDWNTEAFF. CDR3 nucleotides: TGTGCCAGCAGCTTTCGGGACTGGAACACTGAAGCTTTCTTT.

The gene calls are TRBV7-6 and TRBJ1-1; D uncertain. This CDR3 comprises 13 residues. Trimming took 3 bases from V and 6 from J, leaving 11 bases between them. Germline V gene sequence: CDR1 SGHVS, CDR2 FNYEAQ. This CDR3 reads CASSFGRNSEAFF. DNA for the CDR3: TGTGCCAGCAGCTTTGGTAGAAACTCTGAAGCTTTCTTT.

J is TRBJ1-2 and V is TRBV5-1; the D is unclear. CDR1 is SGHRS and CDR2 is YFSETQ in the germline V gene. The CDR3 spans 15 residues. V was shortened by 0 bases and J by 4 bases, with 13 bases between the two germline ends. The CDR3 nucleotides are TGCGCCAGCAGCTTGGAACTCTCAACCATCTATGGCTACACCTTC. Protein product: CASSLELSTIYGYTF.